This T cell receptor (beta chain) emerged from a study of cytomegalovirus exposure and HLA in healthy donors. As to this clone: Its antigen is not known.

Vbeta (60) and Jbeta (13) primers were used in the PCR. Profiled with immunoSEQ multiplex PCR; TCRdb holds only in-frame clones, not every one. Of some 180,000 clones listed, about 80% are singletons. General study points: Productive status was seen about 90% or about 30% of the time for most TCR beta V segments in an earlier analysis. Later work associated 16,951 TCR beta sequences with HLA alleles at 0.05 false discovery rate.

V was clipped by 4 bases and J by 4 bases; unmatched bases: 4. Germline CDR1 and CDR2: LGHNA and YSLEER. The CDR3 has 15 amino acids. The rearrangement links TRBV4-3 to TRBJ2-2; 9 bases are shared with TRBD1. Sequenced input: PBMCs. The source of this sequence is a woman younger than 45 in good health and CMV-seronegative. CDR3 region: CASSRGQGGTGELFF. Written as DNA, the CDR3 is TGCGCCAGCAGCCGGGGACAGGGTGGCACCGGGGAGCTGTTTTTT.